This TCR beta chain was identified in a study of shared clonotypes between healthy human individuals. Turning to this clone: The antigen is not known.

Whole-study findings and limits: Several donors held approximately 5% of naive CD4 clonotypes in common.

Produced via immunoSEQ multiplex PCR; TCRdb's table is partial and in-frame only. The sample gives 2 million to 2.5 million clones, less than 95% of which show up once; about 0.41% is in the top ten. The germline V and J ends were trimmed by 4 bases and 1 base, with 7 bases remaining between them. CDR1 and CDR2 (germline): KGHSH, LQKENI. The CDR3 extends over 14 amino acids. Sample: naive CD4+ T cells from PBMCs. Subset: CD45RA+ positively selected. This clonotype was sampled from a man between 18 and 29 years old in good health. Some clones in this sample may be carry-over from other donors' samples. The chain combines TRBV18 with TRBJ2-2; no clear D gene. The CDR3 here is CASSRIRNTGELFF. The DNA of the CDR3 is TGTGCCAGCTCACGGATTAGGAACACCGGGGAGCTGTTTTTT.